Included here is one T cell receptor beta chain sequence, with context. What it recognizes is unknown. This entry is derived from a study of cytomegalovirus exposure and HLA in healthy donors. Looking at the study overall: Genetic ancestry analysis placed around 76% of the 300 to 400 donors that were genotyped in the Caucasian-associated cluster. Study results and limitations: Association with HLA alleles at 0.05 false discovery rate was found for 15,000 to 20,000 TCR beta sequences in a later analysis. Cytomegalovirus status, reportedly, was diagnosed with high specificity and sensitivity by the classifier.

There were likely unrecorded immune exposures, though donors were nominally healthy when sampled. The CDR3 is 14 residues long. With 60 Vbeta and 13 Jbeta primers, the PCR was carried out. Profiling relied on immunoSEQ multiplex PCR, and the TCRdb table lists in-frame clones only, not all of them. Of 170,000 or so clones listed, 80% were seen once; the top ten hold 6% to 7.5%. This chain links TRBV12-2 with TRBJ1-4; TRBD1, as called in the table, went unchecked against the DNA. TRBV12-2 is shown as a pseudogene. Specimen: PBMCs. The source of this sequence is a man aged 30 to 45 in good health and CMV-seropositive. CDR3 bases: TGTGCAAGTCGCCCATGGGACAGCAAAGAAAAACTGTTTTTT. Encoded protein: CASRPWDSKEKLFF.